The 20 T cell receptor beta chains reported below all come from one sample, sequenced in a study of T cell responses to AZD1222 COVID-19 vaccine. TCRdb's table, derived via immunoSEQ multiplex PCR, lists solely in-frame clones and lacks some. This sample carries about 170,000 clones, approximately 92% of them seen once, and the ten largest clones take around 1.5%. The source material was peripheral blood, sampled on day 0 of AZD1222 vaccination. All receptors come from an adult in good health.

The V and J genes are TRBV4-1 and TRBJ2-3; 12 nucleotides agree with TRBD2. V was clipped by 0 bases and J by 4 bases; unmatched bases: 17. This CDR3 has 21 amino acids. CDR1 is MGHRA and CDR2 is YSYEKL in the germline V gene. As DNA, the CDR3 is TGCGCCAGCAGCCAAGATATCTCCCTAGCGGGAGGGAGGAGGAGAGCAGATACGCAGTATTTT. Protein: CASSQDISLAGGRRRADTQYF.

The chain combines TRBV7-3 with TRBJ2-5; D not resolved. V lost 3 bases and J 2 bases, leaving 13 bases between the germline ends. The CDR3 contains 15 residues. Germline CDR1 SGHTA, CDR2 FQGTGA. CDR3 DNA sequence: TGTGCCAGCAGCTTGATGGGCGGCAGTCAAGAGACCCAGTACTTC. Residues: CASSLMGGSQETQYF.

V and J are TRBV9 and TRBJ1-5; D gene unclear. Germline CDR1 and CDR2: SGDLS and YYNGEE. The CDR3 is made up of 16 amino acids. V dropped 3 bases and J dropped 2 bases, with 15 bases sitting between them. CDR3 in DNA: TGTGCCAGCAGCGCGGGGTCCCGGTTGGGCAATCAGCCCCAGCATTTT. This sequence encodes CASSAGSRLGNQPQHF. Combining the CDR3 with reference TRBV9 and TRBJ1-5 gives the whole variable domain DSGVTQTPKHLITATGQRVTLRCSPRSGDLSVYWYQQSLDQGLQFLIQYYNGEERAKGNILERFSAQQFPDLHSELNLSSLELGDSALYFCASSAGSRLGNQPQHFGDGTRLSIL.

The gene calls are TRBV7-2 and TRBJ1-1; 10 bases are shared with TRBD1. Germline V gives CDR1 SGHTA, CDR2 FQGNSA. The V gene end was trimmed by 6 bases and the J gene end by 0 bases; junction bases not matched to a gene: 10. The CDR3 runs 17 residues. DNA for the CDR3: TGTGCCAGCAGTCAAGACGGGACAGGGGCCTTGAACACTGAAGCTTTCTTT. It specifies CASSQDGTGALNTEAFF. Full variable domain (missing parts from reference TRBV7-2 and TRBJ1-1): GAGVSQSPSNKVTEKGKDVELRCDPISGHTALYWYRQSLGQGLEFLIYFQGNSAPDKSGLPSDRFSAERTGGSVSTLTIQRTQQEDSAVYLCASSQDGTGALNTEAFFGQGTRLTVV.

The CDR3 loop is CAWSIVVDTQYF. The DNA of the CDR3 is TGTGCCTGGAGTATTGTGGTAGATACGCAGTATTTT. This chain joins TRBV30 and TRBJ2-3; D is unresolved. This CDR3 is built from 12 residues. The V end lost 2 bases, the J end lost 5 bases, and 8 bases lay between the germline ends. The germline gives CDR1 GTSNPN, CDR2 SVGIG (reference sequence).

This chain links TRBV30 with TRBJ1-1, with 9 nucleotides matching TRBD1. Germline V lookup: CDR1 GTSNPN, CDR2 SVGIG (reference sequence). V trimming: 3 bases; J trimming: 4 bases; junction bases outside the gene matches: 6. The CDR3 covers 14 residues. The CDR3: CAWSTGGRSTEAFF. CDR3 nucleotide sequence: TGTGCCTGGAGCACAGGGGGCAGGAGCACTGAAGCTTTCTTT.

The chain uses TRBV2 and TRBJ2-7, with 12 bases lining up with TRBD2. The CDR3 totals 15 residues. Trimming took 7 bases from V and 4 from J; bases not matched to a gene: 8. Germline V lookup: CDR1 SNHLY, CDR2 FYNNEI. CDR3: CASNPTSGRGYEQYF. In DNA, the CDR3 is TGTGCCAGCAATCCGACTAGCGGGAGAGGGTACGAGCAGTACTTC.

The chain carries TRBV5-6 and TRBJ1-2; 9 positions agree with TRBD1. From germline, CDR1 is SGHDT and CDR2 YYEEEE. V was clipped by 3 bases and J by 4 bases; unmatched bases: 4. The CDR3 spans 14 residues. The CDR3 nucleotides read TGTGCCAGCAGCTCACTGGACAGGGGCTATGGCTACACCTTC. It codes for CASSSLDRGYGYTF.

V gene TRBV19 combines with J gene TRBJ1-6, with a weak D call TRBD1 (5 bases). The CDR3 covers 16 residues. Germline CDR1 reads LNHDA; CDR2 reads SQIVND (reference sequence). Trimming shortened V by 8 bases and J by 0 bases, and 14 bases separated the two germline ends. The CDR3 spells CASRGPGSSYNSPLHF. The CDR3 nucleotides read TGTGCCAGTCGGGGTCCAGGGAGCTCCTATAATTCACCCCTCCACTTT.

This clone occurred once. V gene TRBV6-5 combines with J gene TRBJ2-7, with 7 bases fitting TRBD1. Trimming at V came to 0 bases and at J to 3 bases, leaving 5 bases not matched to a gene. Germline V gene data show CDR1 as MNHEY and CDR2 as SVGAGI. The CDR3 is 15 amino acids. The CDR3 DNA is TGTGCCAGCAGTTACTCGGTGCAGGGGGTCTACGAGCAGTACTTC. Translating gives CASSYSVQGVYEQYF.

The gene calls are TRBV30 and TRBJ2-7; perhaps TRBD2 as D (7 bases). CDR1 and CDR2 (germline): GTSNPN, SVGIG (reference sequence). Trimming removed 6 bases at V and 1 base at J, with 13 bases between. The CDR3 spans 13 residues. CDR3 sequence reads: CACRKGGSYEQYF. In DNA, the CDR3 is TGTGCCTGCCGGAAGGGGGGGTCCTACGAGCAGTACTTC.

The CDR3 is CASSFLAGGHEQYF. The CDR3 DNA follows: TGTGCCAGCAGCTTCCTAGCGGGAGGCCACGAGCAGTACTTC. The V call is TRBV6-5, the J call TRBJ2-7, with TRBD2 matching 11 bases. The germline CDR1 and CDR2 sequences are MNHEY and SVGAGI. The CDR3 has 14 residues. V lost 6 bases and J lost 5; bases outside the gene matches: 6.

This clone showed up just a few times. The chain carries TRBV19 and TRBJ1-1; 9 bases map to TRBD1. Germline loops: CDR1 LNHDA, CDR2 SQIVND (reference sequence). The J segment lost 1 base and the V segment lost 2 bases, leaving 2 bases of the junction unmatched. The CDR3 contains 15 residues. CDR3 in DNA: TGTGCCAGTAGTATAACAGGGGGCTGGAACACTGAAGCTTTCTTT. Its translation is CASSITGGWNTEAFF.

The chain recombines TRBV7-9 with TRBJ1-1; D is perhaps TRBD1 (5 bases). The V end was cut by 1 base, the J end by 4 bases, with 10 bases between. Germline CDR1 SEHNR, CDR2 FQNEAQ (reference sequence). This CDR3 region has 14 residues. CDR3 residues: CASSLEGVGTEAFF. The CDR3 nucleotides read TGTGCCAGCAGCTTAGAAGGGGTCGGCACTGAAGCTTTCTTT.

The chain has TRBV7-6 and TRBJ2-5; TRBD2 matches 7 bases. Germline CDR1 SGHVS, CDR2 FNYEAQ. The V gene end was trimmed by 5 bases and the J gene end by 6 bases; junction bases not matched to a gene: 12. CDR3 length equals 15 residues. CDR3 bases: TGTGCCAGCAGCCCCTCGGGCGGGAGCGGGAAGACCCAGTACTTC. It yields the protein CASSPSGGSGKTQYF. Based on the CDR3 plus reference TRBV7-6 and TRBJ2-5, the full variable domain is GAGVSQSPRYKVTKRGQDVALRCDPISGHVSLYWYRQALGQGPEFLTYFNYEAQQDKSGLPNDRFSAERPEGSISTLTIQRTEQRDSAMYRCASSPSGGSGKTQYFGPGTRLLVL.

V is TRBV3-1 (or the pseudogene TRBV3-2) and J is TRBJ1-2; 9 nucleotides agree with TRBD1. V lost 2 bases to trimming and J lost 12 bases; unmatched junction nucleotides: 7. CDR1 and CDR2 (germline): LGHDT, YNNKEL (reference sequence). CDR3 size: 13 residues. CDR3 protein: CASSQRGGQGNTF. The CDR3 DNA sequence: TGTGCCAGCAGCCAAAGGGGGGGACAGGGAAACACCTTC.

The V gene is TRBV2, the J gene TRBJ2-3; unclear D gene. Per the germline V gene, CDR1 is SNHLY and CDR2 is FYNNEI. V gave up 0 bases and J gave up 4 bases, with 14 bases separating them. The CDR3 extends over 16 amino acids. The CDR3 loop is CASSEAHGANPDTQYF. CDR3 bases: TGTGCCAGCAGTGAAGCGCACGGTGCAAATCCAGATACGCAGTATTTT.

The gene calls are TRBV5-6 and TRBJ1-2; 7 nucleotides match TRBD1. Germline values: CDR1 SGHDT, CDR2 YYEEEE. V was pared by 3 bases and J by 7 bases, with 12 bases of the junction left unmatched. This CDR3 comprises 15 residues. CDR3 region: CASSSLGQLVSGYTF. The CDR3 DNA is TGTGCCAGCAGCTCACTGGGACAGCTAGTTAGTGGCTACACCTTC.

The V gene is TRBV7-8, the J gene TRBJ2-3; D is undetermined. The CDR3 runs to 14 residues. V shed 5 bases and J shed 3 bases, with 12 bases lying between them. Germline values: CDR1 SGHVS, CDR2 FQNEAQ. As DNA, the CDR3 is TGTGCCAGCAGCCTCTCTTGGGGTACAGATACGCAGTATTTT. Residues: CASSLSWGTDTQYF.

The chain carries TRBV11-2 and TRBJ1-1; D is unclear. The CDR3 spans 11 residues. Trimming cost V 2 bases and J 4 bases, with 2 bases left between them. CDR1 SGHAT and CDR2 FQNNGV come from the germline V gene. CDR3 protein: CASSLTTEAFF. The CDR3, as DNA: TGTGCCAGCAGCTTAACCACTGAAGCTTTCTTT.